A single sample gave rise to the 15 T cell receptor beta chains below, sequenced in a study of control samples from healthy donors and cancer patients. Measured with immunoSEQ multiplex PCR; TCRdb has only the in-frame clones, and not every one. The table shows more than 85,000 clones, with roughly nine tenths occurring only once. The sample consisted of blood. The receptors stem from a woman between 18 and 30 years old in good health.

The genes are TRBV29-1 and TRBJ2-5; D is undetermined. Trimming pared 5 bases from V and 5 bases from J, leaving 12 bases between. Germline assignment: CDR1 SQVTM and CDR2 ANQGSEA. The CDR3 is made up of 12 amino acids. The CDR3 DNA follows: TGCAGCGTTCTCGGACGATCGGAGACCCAGTACTTC. Its protein is CSVLGRSETQYF.

The chain recombines TRBV28 with TRBJ2-7; the match to TRBD1 covers 9 bases. This CDR3 has 13 amino acids. Trimming cost V 5 bases and J 4 bases; bases outside gene matches: 3. Germline assignment: CDR1 MDHEN and CDR2 SYDVKM. CDR3 in DNA: TGTGCCAGCAGTGGACAGGGGAGGTACGAGCAGTACTTC. Its protein is CASSGQGRYEQYF.

The chain's CDR3 is CASSQAEGTGAYEQYF. CDR3 DNA: TGTGCCAGCAGCCAAGCGGAAGGGACAGGCGCCTACGAGCAGTACTTC. The chain is built from TRBV4-2 and TRBJ2-7; 8 positions match TRBD1. Per the germline V gene, CDR1 is LGHNA and CDR2 is YNFKEQ. CDR3 length: 16 residues. Trimming took 1 base from V and 2 from J; bases not matched to a gene: 7.

The chain employs TRBV29-1 and TRBJ2-7; 7 bases match TRBD1. CDR1 is SQVTM and CDR2 is ANQGSEA in the germline V gene. This CDR3 region has 15 residues. Germline trimming cut 1 base from V and 6 bases from J; bases unmatched to any gene: 12. This CDR3 is CSVEGDDRDRLEQYF. The DNA of the CDR3 is TGCAGCGTTGAAGGGGATGACAGGGATCGGCTCGAGCAGTACTTC.

The chain uses TRBV5-4 and TRBJ2-7; 8 positions match TRBD2. Germline CDR1 reads SGHNT; CDR2 reads YYREEE (reference sequence). The length of the CDR3 is 14 residues. V dropped 4 bases and J dropped 3; count of bases not matched to a gene: 6. CDR3 nucleotides: TGTGCCAGCAGCACCGGGACTAGTAGCTACGAGCAGTACTTC. This translates into CASSTGTSSYEQYF.

The chain's CDR3 is CASSSQVSNEKLFF. In DNA form, the CDR3 reads TGTGCCAGCAGCTCACAGGTTTCAAATGAAAAACTGTTTTTT. The rearrangement uses TRBV11-2 and TRBJ1-4; D may be TRBD1 (5 bases). Germline V lookup: CDR1 SGHAT, CDR2 FQNNGV. V dropped 4 bases and J dropped 5 bases, with 11 bases sitting between them. The CDR3 is 14 residues long.

The rearrangement joins TRBV24-1 to TRBJ2-1; D is possibly TRBD2 (5 bases). V was trimmed by 2 bases and J by 3 bases, leaving 13 bases between them. The CDR3 has 16 residues. Germline CDR1 reads KGHDR; CDR2 reads SFDVKD. CDR3 loop: CATSDSGWQDYNEQFF. Written as DNA, the CDR3 is TGTGCCACCAGTGATTCGGGGTGGCAAGACTACAATGAGCAGTTCTTC.

The CDR3 sequence: CASSRDLNQPQHF. DNA of the CDR3: TGTGCCAGCAGCCGGGACCTCAATCAGCCCCAGCATTTT. V is TRBV6-2 or TRBV6-3 and J is TRBJ1-5; D is possibly TRBD1 (5 bases). Per the germline V gene, CDR1 is MNHEY and CDR2 is SVGEGT. The V end lost 6 bases, the J end lost 3 bases, and 9 bases lay between the germline ends. This CDR3 region has 13 residues.

The chain joins TRBV6-2 or TRBV6-3 to TRBJ2-7; the D gene is possibly TRBD2 (5 bases). The CDR3 runs to 14 residues. Trimming took off 4 bases at V and 3 bases at J, with 13 bases between the two ends. Germline V gene sequence: CDR1 MNHEY, CDR2 SVGEGT. The CDR3 region is CASSSTSTNYEQYF. The CDR3 DNA sequence: TGTGCCAGCAGTTCAACTTCGACTAACTACGAGCAGTACTTC.

This clone was found once. The gene calls are TRBV7-2 and TRBJ2-1; D is perhaps TRBD1 or TRBD2 (5 bases each). Trimming removed 1 base at V and 10 bases at J, with 20 bases between. The CDR3 extends over 16 amino acids. Germline loops: CDR1 SGHTA, CDR2 FQGNSA. The CDR3, as DNA: TGTGCCAGCAGCTTAGAGGTAGGGACGGGCCGGAGGGAGCAGTTCTTC. Encoded protein: CASSLEVGTGRREQFF.

The chain links TRBV19 to TRBJ2-1, with 12 positions matching TRBD2. With 8 bases clipped from V and 4 bases from J, the junction kept 6 bases outside the gene matches. Germline V CDR1 and CDR2: LNHDA, SQIVND (reference sequence). This CDR3 comprises 15 residues. The CDR3 bases are TGTGCCAGTGGTCTAGCGGGAGGGCCGTACAATGAGCAGTTCTTC. Its translation: CASGLAGGPYNEQFF.

The chain recombines TRBV5-4 with TRBJ2-2; the match to TRBD2 covers 7 bases. V lost 0 bases to trimming and J lost 3 bases; unmatched junction nucleotides: 5. CDR3 length: 16 residues. Germline V lookup: CDR1 SGHNT, CDR2 YYREEE (reference sequence). CDR3 residues: CASSLEISGYTGELFF. Here the CDR3 DNA reads TGTGCCAGCAGCTTGGAGATTAGCGGGTACACCGGGGAGCTGTTTTTT.

This chain uses TRBV12-3 or TRBV12-4 with TRBJ1-4; TRBD1 matches 9 bases. The CDR3 is made up of 13 amino acids. V trimming: 6 bases; J trimming: 12 bases; junction bases outside the gene matches: 8. CDR3 protein: CASRSRDRVELFF. The CDR3 DNA reads TGTGCCAGCAGATCCCGGGACAGGGTGGAACTGTTTTTT.

J is TRBJ2-1 and V is TRBV7-9; D unclear. The germline CDR1 and CDR2 sequences are SEHNR and FQNEAQ (reference sequence). This CDR3 spans 12 amino acids. The V gene lost 5 bases and the J gene lost 7 bases, with 9 bases spanning the gap. CDR3 amino acids: CASSNPRNEQFF. Written as DNA, the CDR3 is TGTGCCAGCAGCAACCCCAGGAATGAGCAGTTCTTC.

Written as DNA, the CDR3 is TGCAGCGTTGAGGCTAGCGGATACGAGCAGTACTTC. Amino acid sequence: CSVEASGYEQYF. The gene calls are TRBV29-1 and TRBJ2-7; 7 bases are a match to TRBD2. With 3 bases clipped from V and 4 bases from J, the junction kept 3 bases outside the gene matches. The CDR3 spans 12 residues. Germline V gives CDR1 SQVTM, CDR2 ANQGSEA.